This TCR beta chain was recorded in a study of CXCR3-negative and CXCR3-positive naive CD8 T cells. Findings and limits, study-wide: The study found that naive CXCR3-negative and CXCR3-positive cells shared TRBV-TRBJ usage, while memory cells differed. TRB CDR3 properties were used to infer TCR strength, and surface CD5 was comparable between naive subsets. In CXCR3-positive naive cells, the TRB CDR3s were more hydrophobic than in CXCR3-negative naive cells.

The method, 5' RACE with UMI labels, was used to prepare the TRB cDNA libraries. TCRdb re-called the 5' RACE reads and catalogs CDR3 proteins one per entry, DNA excluded. Reported are just under 90,000 distinct CDR3 sequences; the ten largest clones contain around 0.82%. This CDR3 comprises 13 residues. CDR1 is SEHNR and CDR2 is FQNEAQ in the germline V gene (reference sequence). Concerning this clonotype: Its target is not known.

The sample was naive CXCR3+ CD8+ T cells from blood. Subset given: CD45RO-CCR7+CD27+CD95- naive CD8+ T cells expressing CXCR3 (TNR3+). This TCR was sampled from a human donor in good health. Some clones in this sample may be carry-over from other donors' samples. The J gene is TRBJ2-5, the V gene TRBV7-9; TCRdb's assignment of TRBD1 cannot be checked, as there is no DNA. The chain's CDR3 is CASSRTEQETQYF.